This T cell receptor (beta chain) was found in a study of radiation and T cells in renal cell carcinoma. Germline CDR1 is LNHDA and CDR2 is SQIVND (reference sequence). V was shortened by 7 bases and J by 0 bases, with 17 bases between the two germline ends. The length of the CDR3 is 16 residues. Sequenced by immunoSEQ multiplex PCR; TCRdb stores in-frame clones only, minus some. The sample contains some 140,000 clones, roughly 88% of which appear only once. Time point in this sample: baseline pretreatment blood. Treatment defined: 15 Gy SBRT to primary tumor, nephrectomy 4 weeks later. This receptor was taken from a woman between 50 and 59 years old with renal cell carcinoma. V gene TRBV19 combines with J gene TRBJ2-3, with D tentatively TRBD1 (5 bases). This specimen consisted of blood, obtained from a patient whose treatment included radiotherapy and nephrectomy. CDR3 residues: CASTSGADPSTDTQYF. CDR3 bases: TGTGCCAGTACCTCTGGGGCGGACCCGAGCACAGATACGCAGTATTTT.